A single sample is the source of the 5 T cell receptor beta chains below, sequenced in a study of regulatory T cells in long-lasting Graves disease. Documented time point: persistent/refractory GD, antithyroid drugs over 5 years with positive TRAb. There was RNA extracted from PBMCs, and the TCR library was made from it. Researchers made TCR beta libraries by using iRepertoire HTBI primers and running Arm-PCR on CDR3 regions. TCRdb used MiXCR to reprocess the multiplex PCR reads, holding one entry per CDR3 protein. The table has roughly 300,000 distinct CDR3 sequences, around a fifth seen once. The sequenced sample was peripheral blood mononuclear cells (PBMCs), obtained when the disease was refractory, from a patient treated with antithyroid drugs. All receptors come from a female donor with Graves disease.

At least ten counts were recorded for this clonotype. The CDR3 region has the DNA TGTGCCAGCAGTTGGTCGAACACTGAAGCTTTCTTT. Translation: CASSWSNTEAFF. The chain is built from TRBV6-5 and TRBJ1-1; D is uncertain. Germline CDR1 is MNHEY and CDR2 is SVGAGI. V was pared by 4 bases and J by 1 base, with 4 bases between. This CDR3 spans 12 amino acids.

This clonotype was found many times. The CDR3 is CASSPDSNQPQHF. In DNA form, the CDR3 reads TGTGCCAGCAGTCCTGACAGCAATCAGCCCCAGCATTTT. The chain uses TRBV18 and TRBJ1-5, with D hard to call. The CDR3 is 13 residues long. Deletions cut 8 bases from V and 1 base from J, with 9 bases between. Germline assignment: CDR1 KGHSH and CDR2 LQKENI.

This clonotype appeared a few times. This rearrangement joins TRBV28 to TRBJ2-1; possible D gene TRBD1, 6 bases. The V end was cut by 0 bases, the J end by 7 bases, with 7 bases between. The CDR3 spans 13 residues. From germline, CDR1 is MDHEN and CDR2 SYDVKM. CDR3 DNA sequence: TGTGCCAGCAGTTTATGGGGGGCAAATGAGCAGTTCTTC. It is translated as CASSLWGANEQFF. Full variable domain (remainder filled in from reference TRBV28 and TRBJ2-1): DVKVTQSSRYLVKRTGEKVFLECVQDMDHENMFWYRQDPGLGLRLIYFSYDVKMKEKGDIPEGYSVSREKKERFSLILESASTNQTSMYLCASSLWGANEQFFGPGTRLTVL.

This clonotype was counted ten times or more. The chain recombines TRBV28 with TRBJ1-5; 7 bases are shared with TRBD1. This CDR3 has 14 residues. V trimming: 6 bases; J trimming: 5 bases; junction bases outside the gene matches: 7. From germline, CDR1 is MDHEN and CDR2 SYDVKM. Here the CDR3 DNA reads TGTGCCAGCAGCGGACAGGTACTCCATCAGCCCCAGCATTTT. It encodes CASSGQVLHQPQHF.

This clonotype has a count of ten or more. The chain is built from TRBV2 and TRBJ2-5; D not resolved. The CDR3 loop spans 14 amino acids. Trimming pared 2 bases from V and 2 bases from J, leaving 9 bases between. The germline gives CDR1 SNHLY, CDR2 FYNNEI. CDR3 sequence: CASSETLGQETQYF. The CDR3 coding sequence is TGTGCCAGCAGTGAAACACTGGGTCAAGAGACCCAGTACTTC.